These 12 T cell receptor beta chains share one sample of origin, sequenced in a study of response to subunit inactivated influenza vaccine. MiXCR was run by TCRdb on the RT-PCR reads, yielding one entry per CDR3 protein. Of fewer than 650,000 distinct CDR3 sequences in the sample, roughly 13% are singletons; the top ten hold roughly 14%. Sequences were derived from PBMCs from blood, sampled about 40 days after vaccination. The receptors derive from a man aged 50 to 59 who received an inactivated influenza vaccine.

The sample holds a few counts of this clonotype. The V and J genes are TRBV12-3 or TRBV12-4 and TRBJ1-4, with TRBD1 matching 8 bases. Trimming took 6 bases from V and 11 from J; bases not matched to a gene: 14. The CDR3 contains 15 residues. The CDR3 protein is CASRPDRGFSGKLFF. CDR3 coding DNA: TGTGCCAGCAGACCTGACAGGGGATTTTCGGGGAAACTGTTTTTT.

This clonotype occurred a few times. The chain joins TRBV6-2 or TRBV6-3 to TRBJ2-7; 8 bases are a match to TRBD1. Germline V gives CDR1 MNHEY, CDR2 SVGEGT. V lost 5 bases to trimming and J lost 7 bases; unmatched junction nucleotides: 7. This CDR3 comprises 13 residues. The CDR3 sequence is CASSHRGSWEQYF. As DNA, the CDR3 is TGTGCCAGCAGTCACAGGGGGTCTTGGGAGCAGTACTTC.

This clonotype appeared many times. The chain links TRBV18 to TRBJ2-1; 14 bases agree with TRBD2. CDR3 length: 18 amino acids. Trimming cost V 3 bases and J 0 bases; bases outside gene matches: 4. Germline V gene data show CDR1 as KGHSH and CDR2 as LQKENI. The CDR3 DNA reads as TGTGCCAGCTCACCGGGACTAGCGGGGGCCAGCTCCTACAATGAGCAGTTCTTC. Translation gives CASSPGLAGASSYNEQFF.

This clonotype was observed at least ten times. The chain is built from TRBV20-1 and TRBJ2-5; 8 bases are shared with TRBD1. Germline values: CDR1 DFQATT, CDR2 SNEGSKA (reference sequence). J was trimmed by 5 bases and V by 0 bases; bases with no gene match: 8. This CDR3 spans 15 amino acids. CDR3 sequence reads: CSARDSQGARETQYF. CDR3 DNA: TGCAGTGCTAGAGATTCGCAGGGGGCGAGGGAGACCCAGTACTTC.

The chain couples TRBV28 to TRBJ2-7, with D perhaps being TRBD1 or TRBD2 (5 bases each). Trimming stripped 2 bases from V and 4 bases from J, with 12 bases between. Germline V gene lookup returns CDR1 MDHEN and CDR2 SYDVKM. The CDR3 has 14 residues. CDR3 coding DNA: TGTGCCAGCAGTTTACGCCGGGGCGGATACGAGCAGTACTTC. The encoded protein is CASSLRRGGYEQYF.

This clonotype was detected ten times or more. This sequence joins TRBV20-1 and TRBJ2-5; D may be TRBD2 (6 bases). Trimming took off 4 bases at V and 2 bases at J, with 14 bases between the two ends. Germline V gives CDR1 DFQATT, CDR2 SNEGSKA (reference sequence). The CDR3 covers 14 residues. CDR3 sequence: CSANWRGGQETQYF. In DNA form, the CDR3 reads TGCAGTGCTAACTGGCGGGGAGGACAAGAGACCCAGTACTTC.

J is TRBJ2-6 and V is TRBV5-1; no clear D. The CDR3 runs 15 residues. Germline V CDR1 and CDR2: SGHRS, YFSETQ. With 4 bases removed from V and 4 bases from J, the gap between germline ends came to 12 bases. The CDR3 DNA is TGCGCCAGCAGCCCCACCCAGAGGGGGGCCAACGTCCTGACTTTC. Translation gives CASSPTQRGANVLTF.

The chain is built from TRBV5-6 and TRBJ2-7, with D possibly being TRBD2 (5 bases). CDR3 length: 15 amino acids. V lost 3 bases and J 0 bases, leaving 13 bases between the germline ends. From germline, CDR1 is SGHDT and CDR2 YYEEEE. The CDR3 spells CASSWGARSSYEQYF. CDR3 nucleotide sequence: TGTGCCAGCAGCTGGGGAGCTAGGAGCTCCTACGAGCAGTACTTC.

This clonotype was observed a few times. V gene TRBV4-1 combines with J gene TRBJ2-7; possibly TRBD1 or TRBD2 for D (6 bases each). CDR1 is MGHRA and CDR2 is YSYEKL in the germline V gene. The CDR3 loop spans 16 amino acids. Trimming shortened V by 0 bases and J by 3 bases, and 15 bases separated the two germline ends. CDR3 bases: TGCGCCAGCAGCCAAGATCCCCCGGGGGCGAGCTACGAGCAGTACTTC. Its translation is CASSQDPPGASYEQYF.

This clonotype was recorded many times. CDR3 sequence: CASRLAGGGTDTQYF. CDR3 nucleotides: TGTGCCAGCCGACTAGCGGGAGGGGGGACAGATACGCAGTATTTT. This chain connects TRBV2 to TRBJ2-3; 14 nucleotides line up with TRBD2. Germline CDR1 is SNHLY and CDR2 is FYNNEI. V gave up 8 bases and J gave up 3 bases; unmatched junction bases: 4. This CDR3 spans 15 amino acids.

This clonotype was observed a handful of times. The rearrangement joins TRBV6-2 or TRBV6-3 to TRBJ2-1; the match to TRBD2 covers 15 bases. The CDR3 loop spans 17 amino acids. The V gene end was trimmed by 5 bases and the J gene end by 9 bases; junction bases not matched to a gene: 11. Germline loops: CDR1 MNHEY, CDR2 SVGEGT. The CDR3 DNA reads TGTGCCAGCAGTCCCGGGACTAGCGGGAGGCCCCGGGGTGAGCAGTTCTTC. It specifies CASSPGTSGRPRGEQFF.

V is TRBV20-1 and J is TRBJ1-2; D call uncertain. This CDR3 spans 13 amino acids. Trimming cost V 1 base and J 4 bases, with 10 bases left between them. Looked up from germline, CDR1 is DFQATT and CDR2 is SNEGSKA (reference sequence). The CDR3 loop is CSARVASSYGYTF. The CDR3 DNA is TGCAGTGCTAGAGTGGCCAGCTCCTATGGCTACACCTTC.